This T cell receptor beta chain is drawn from a study of T cell responses to AZD1222 COVID-19 vaccine. Study-wide points: In a largely white British group with more females than males, clonal diversity was possibly underestimated. At baseline, just a handful of AZD1222 recipients tested seropositive. Across spike, vaccine-associated CD4 TCRs were found, dominant at 160-218 and 743-854.

Remarks on this clone: As yet, its antigen is unknown. At the DNA level, this CDR3 is encoded by other sequences in the same sample as well.

The data were produced by immunoSEQ multiplex PCR, yet TCRdb's version contains in-frame clones alone and is incomplete. Here the sample spans 200,000 to 250,000 clones, 90% to 95% being singletons. Per the germline V gene, CDR1 is SGDLS and CDR2 is YYNGEE. V gave up 3 bases and J gave up 3 bases, with 3 bases separating them. The CDR3 has 12 residues. This sequence joins TRBV9 and TRBJ2-2; no firm D call. The TCR comes from an adult who received the MenACWY meningococcal vaccine as a control. The sequenced sample was peripheral blood, obtained 28 days after the second dose of the MenACWY control vaccine. CDR3 nucleotides: TGTGCCAGCAGCGCTTACACCGGGGAGCTGTTTTTT. Translation gives CASSAYTGELFF.